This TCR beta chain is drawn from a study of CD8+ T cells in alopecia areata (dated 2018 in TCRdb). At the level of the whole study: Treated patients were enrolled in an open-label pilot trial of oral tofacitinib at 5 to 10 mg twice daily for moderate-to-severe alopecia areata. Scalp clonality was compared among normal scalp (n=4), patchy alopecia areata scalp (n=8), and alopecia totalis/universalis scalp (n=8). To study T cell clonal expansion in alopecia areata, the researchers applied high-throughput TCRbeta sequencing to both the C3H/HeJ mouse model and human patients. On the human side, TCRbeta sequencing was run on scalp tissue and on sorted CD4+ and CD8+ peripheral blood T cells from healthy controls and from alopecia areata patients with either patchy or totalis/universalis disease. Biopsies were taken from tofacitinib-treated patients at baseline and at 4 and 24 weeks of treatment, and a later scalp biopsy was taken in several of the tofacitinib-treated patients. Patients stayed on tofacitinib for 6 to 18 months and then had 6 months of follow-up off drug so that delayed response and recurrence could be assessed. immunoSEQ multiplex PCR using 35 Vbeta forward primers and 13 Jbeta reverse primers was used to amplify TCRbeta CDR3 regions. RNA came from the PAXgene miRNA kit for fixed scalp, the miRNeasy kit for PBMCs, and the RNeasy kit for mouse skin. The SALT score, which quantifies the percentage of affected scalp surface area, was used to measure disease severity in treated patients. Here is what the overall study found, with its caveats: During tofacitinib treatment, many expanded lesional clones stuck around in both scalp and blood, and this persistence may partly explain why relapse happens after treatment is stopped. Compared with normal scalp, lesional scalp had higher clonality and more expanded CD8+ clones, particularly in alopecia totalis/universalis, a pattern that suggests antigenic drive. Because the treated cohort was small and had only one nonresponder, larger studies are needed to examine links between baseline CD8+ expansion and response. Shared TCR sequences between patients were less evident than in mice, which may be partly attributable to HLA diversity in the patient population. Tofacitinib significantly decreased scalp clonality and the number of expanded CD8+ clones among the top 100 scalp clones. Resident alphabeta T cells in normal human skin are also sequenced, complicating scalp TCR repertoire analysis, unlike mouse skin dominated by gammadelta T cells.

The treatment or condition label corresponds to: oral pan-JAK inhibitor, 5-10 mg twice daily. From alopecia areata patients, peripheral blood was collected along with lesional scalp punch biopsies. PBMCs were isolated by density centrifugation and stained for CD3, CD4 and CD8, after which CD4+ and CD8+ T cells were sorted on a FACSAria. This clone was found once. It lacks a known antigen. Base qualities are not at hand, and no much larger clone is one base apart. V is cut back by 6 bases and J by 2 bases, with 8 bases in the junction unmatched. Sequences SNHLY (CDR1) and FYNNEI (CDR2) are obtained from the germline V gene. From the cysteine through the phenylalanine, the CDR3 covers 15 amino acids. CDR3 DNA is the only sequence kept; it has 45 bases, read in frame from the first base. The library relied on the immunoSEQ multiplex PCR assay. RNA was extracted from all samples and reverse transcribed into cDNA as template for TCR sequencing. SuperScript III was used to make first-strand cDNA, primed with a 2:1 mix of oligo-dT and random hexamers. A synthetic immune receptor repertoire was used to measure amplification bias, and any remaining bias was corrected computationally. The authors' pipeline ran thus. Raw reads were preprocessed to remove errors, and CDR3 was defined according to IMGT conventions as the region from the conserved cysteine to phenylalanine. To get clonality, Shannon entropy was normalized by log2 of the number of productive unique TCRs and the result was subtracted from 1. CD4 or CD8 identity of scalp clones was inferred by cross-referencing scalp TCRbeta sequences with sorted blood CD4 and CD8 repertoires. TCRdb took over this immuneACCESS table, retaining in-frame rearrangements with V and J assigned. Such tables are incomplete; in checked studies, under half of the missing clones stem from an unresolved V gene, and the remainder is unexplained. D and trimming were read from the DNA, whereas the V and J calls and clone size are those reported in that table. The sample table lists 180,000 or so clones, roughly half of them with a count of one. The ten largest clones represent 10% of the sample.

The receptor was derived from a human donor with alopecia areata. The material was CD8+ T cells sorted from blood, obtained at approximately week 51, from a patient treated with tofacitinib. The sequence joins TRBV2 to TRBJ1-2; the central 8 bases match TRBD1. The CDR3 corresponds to CASSPTGQGNYGYTF. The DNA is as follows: TGTGCCAGCAGCCCCACCGGACAGGGCAACTATGGCTACACCTTC.